These 9 T cell receptor beta chains share one sample of origin, sequenced in a study of identical twins. TCRdb re-called the 5' RACE reads with MiXCR, one entry per CDR3 protein. This table has some 100,000 distinct CDR3 sequences, 5.5% to 7% appearing once. What was sequenced was memory T cells sorted from blood. The receptors originated from a woman aged 50 to 60 in good health.

This clonotype was counted many times. This chain joins TRBV10-2 and TRBJ2-1; D not certain. There are 11 residues in the CDR3. Germline V CDR1 and CDR2: WSHSY, SAAADI. Trimming cost V 5 bases and J 9 bases, with 8 bases left between them. The CDR3 DNA reads TGCGCCAGCAGTACGAAAAGTGAGCAGTTCTTC. Translating it yields CASSTKSEQFF.

This clonotype was seen at least ten times. CDR3 loop: CASSPRNRGNTGELFF. As DNA, the CDR3 is TGTGCCAGCAGTCCCAGAAACAGAGGGAACACCGGGGAGCTGTTTTTT. V gene TRBV14 combines with J gene TRBJ2-2; D remains unclear. Looked up from germline, CDR1 is SGHDN and CDR2 is FVKESK. The V gene lost 6 bases and the J gene lost 1 base, with 15 bases spanning the gap. The CDR3 is made up of 16 amino acids. Complete variable domain (other parts from reference TRBV14 and TRBJ2-2): EAGVTQFPSHSVIEKGQTVTLRCDPISGHDNLYWYRRVMGKEIKFLLHFVKESKQDESGMPNNRFLAERTGGTYSTLKVQPAELEDSGVYFCASSPRNRGNTGELFFGEGSRLTVL.

The chain couples TRBV5-6 to TRBJ2-1; no clear D gene. CDR3 length: 16 amino acids. V gave up 3 bases and J gave up 0 bases, with 13 bases separating them. The germline CDR1 and CDR2 sequences are SGHDT and YYEEEE. The CDR3 bases are TGTGCCAGCAGCTCTGTAACGCAAAGCTCCTACAATGAGCAGTTCTTC. This codes for CASSSVTQSSYNEQFF.

This chain links TRBV6-2 or TRBV6-3 with TRBJ2-7; D may be TRBD2 (6 bases). Between the trimmed V and J ends, which lost 8 bases and 4 bases, there was a span of 15 bases. The V gene's germline CDR1 is MNHEY and CDR2 SVGEGT. CDR3 length: 13 amino acids. This chain's CDR3 is CASSTGESYEQYF. The CDR3 DNA follows: TGTGCCAGCTCCACGGGGGAGAGTTACGAGCAGTACTTC.

The sample holds many counts of this clonotype. The chain has TRBV12-3 or TRBV12-4 and TRBJ2-1; 11 bases map to TRBD2. The junction had 9 bases not matched to a gene; V was cut back by 5 bases and J by 9 bases. CDR3 length: 15 residues. The CDR3 loop is CASSLGTSGVGEQFF. The CDR3 coding sequence is TGTGCCAGCAGTCTGGGGACTAGCGGCGTGGGTGAGCAGTTCTTC.

The rearrangement links TRBV6-5 to TRBJ1-1, with TRBD1 matching 7 bases. The CDR3 length is 17 residues. Trimming cost V 2 bases and J 2 bases; bases outside gene matches: 11. CDR1 MNHEY and CDR2 SVGAGI come from the germline V gene. This CDR3 is CASSYAIPGGINTEAFF. The CDR3 coding sequence is TGTGCCAGCAGTTACGCGATACCAGGGGGAATCAACACTGAAGCTTTCTTT.

This clonotype appeared many times. V gene TRBV20-1 combines with J gene TRBJ1-3; TRBD1 might be the D (6 bases). V lost 3 bases, J lost 2 bases, and 14 bases lay in between. The germline CDR1 and CDR2 sequences are DFQATT and SNEGSKA (reference sequence). The CDR3 has 15 residues. Written as DNA, the CDR3 is TGCAGTGCTAGTGATCCCAACAGGGCTGGAAACACCATATATTTT. Its translation: CSASDPNRAGNTIYF.

This clonotype was recorded a few times. This chain joins TRBV6-1 and TRBJ2-5, with a weak D call TRBD2 (5 bases). The CDR3 runs to 15 residues. The germline V and J ends were trimmed by 2 bases and 2 bases, with 12 bases remaining between them. CDR1 MNHNS and CDR2 SASEGT come from the germline V gene. The CDR3 DNA reads as TGTGCCAGCAGTGAACGAGCATGGACTCAAGAGACCCAGTACTTC. Its protein is CASSERAWTQETQYF.

This clonotype was seen ten or more times. The chain links TRBV11-2 to TRBJ1-2; D is unresolved. The CDR3 totals 13 residues. Germline values: CDR1 SGHAT, CDR2 FQNNGV. V was clipped by 3 bases and J by 8 bases, with 13 bases between them. CDR3 sequence: CASSFGEVSGYTF. Here the CDR3 DNA reads TGTGCCAGCAGCTTCGGAGAAGTGTCCGGCTACACCTTC.